One and the same sample provided the 22 T cell receptor beta chains below, sequenced in a study of blood T cells in healthy people across ages. The authors ran a second PCR of about 7 to 12 cycles using a sample-barcoded 5' primer and a J-beta primer mix. TCRdb processed the 5' RACE reads anew with MiXCR; each CDR3 protein has one entry. The table includes about 730,000 distinct CDR3 sequences, 40% to 45% detected once. The sample consisted of blood. The origin of the receptors is a woman aged 60-75 years in good health.

This clonotype appeared a few times. The rearrangement links TRBV7-9 to TRBJ2-7, with D maybe TRBD2 (6 bases). CDR1 SEHNR and CDR2 FQNEAQ come from the germline V gene (reference sequence). V gave up 7 bases and J gave up 4 bases, with 17 bases separating them. The CDR3 length is 14 residues. The CDR3 spells CASTPTGGFYEQYF. The DNA of the CDR3 is TGTGCCAGCACCCCAACCGGGGGTTTTTACGAGCAGTACTTC.

The rearrangement uses TRBV20-1 and TRBJ2-1; D unresolved. V was clipped by 6 bases and J by 4 bases, with 10 bases between them. Germline values: CDR1 DFQATT, CDR2 SNEGSKA (reference sequence). The CDR3 consists of 12 residues. The CDR3 bases are TGCAGTGCCAGCCGCGGTTACAATGAGCAGTTCTTC. Translated, it gives CSASRGYNEQFF.

This clonotype was found many times. The DNA of the CDR3 is TGCAGCGTTGAACTAGTTCTCAACGACAGGCCCAAAACCTACGAGCAGTACTTC. Its protein product is CSVELVLNDRPKTYEQYF. The V gene is TRBV29-1, the J gene TRBJ2-7, with D perhaps matching TRBD1 (6 bases). From germline, CDR1 is SQVTM and CDR2 ANQGSEA. This CDR3 is built from 18 residues. V lost 2 bases and J 2 bases, leaving 25 bases between the germline ends.

The chain couples TRBV30 to TRBJ1-1, with a possible D match to TRBD1 (5 bases). The V gene's germline CDR1 is GTSNPN and CDR2 SVGIG (reference sequence). This CDR3 comprises 14 residues. Trimming shortened V by 1 base and J by 5 bases, and 14 bases separated the two germline ends. CDR3 nucleotides: TGTGCCTGGAGTGGTGGGGGTCCGGAGACTGAAGCTTTCTTT. As protein: CAWSGGGPETEAFF.

This clonotype came up a few times. The chain employs TRBV20-1 and TRBJ2-5; 8 nucleotides align to TRBD2. The CDR3 is made up of 14 amino acids. The V and J ends lost 7 bases and 4 bases, in that order; junction bases with no gene match: 11. Germline V CDR1 and CDR2: DFQATT, SNEGSKA (reference sequence). The chain's CDR3 is CSVSRGGGRETQYF. The CDR3 DNA reads TGCAGTGTCTCCCGGGGGGGTGGTCGAGAGACCCAGTACTTC.

V gene TRBV4-3 combines with J gene TRBJ2-7, with TRBD1 identical over 9 bases. CDR3 length: 15 residues. Looked up from germline, CDR1 is LGHNA and CDR2 is YSLEER. Germline trimming cut 8 bases from V and 3 bases from J; bases unmatched to any gene: 11. CDR3 nucleotide sequence: TGCGCCAGCGGGGAACCCGGGACAGGGAACTACGAGCAGTACTTC. It yields the protein CASGEPGTGNYEQYF.

With respect to this clonotype: One end of the junction varies from germline; a read error may be responsible. The rearrangement joins TRBV10-1 to TRBJ2-1; 7 positions agree with TRBD1. The CDR3 totals 13 residues. Germline V gene sequence: CDR1 WNHNN, CDR2 SYGVQD (reference sequence). The CDR3: CVSSPDRVNEQFF. The CDR3 DNA reads TGCGTCAGCAGCCCTGACAGGGTCAATGAGCAGTTCTTC.

This clonotype was recorded at least ten times. The chain joins TRBV9 to TRBJ1-2; TRBD1 matches 8 bases. The CDR3 contains 18 residues. With 3 bases clipped from V and 4 bases from J, the junction kept 17 bases outside the gene matches. CDR1 and CDR2 (germline): SGDLS, YYNGEE. CDR3 DNA: TGTGCCAGCAGCGCTATTCAGGGGGCGACGGATTACGGCTATGGCTACACCTTC. Translated, it gives CASSAIQGATDYGYGYTF.

DNA of the CDR3: TGTGCCAGCTCACCCGAGACAGGGGGCGCCTACGAGCAGTACTTC. Protein: CASSPETGGAYEQYF. This chain links TRBV28 with TRBJ2-7, with 10 bases matching TRBD1. This CDR3 has 15 residues. The ends lost 8 bases at V and 2 bases at J; junction bases unmatched: 9. Germline CDR1 reads MDHEN; CDR2 reads SYDVKM.

The chain has TRBV19 and TRBJ2-3, with D uncertain. The CDR3 is made up of 14 amino acids. The V end was cut by 9 bases, the J end by 0 bases, with 13 bases between. CDR1 LNHDA and CDR2 SQIVND come from the germline V gene (reference sequence). CDR3 loop: CASNLASSTDTQYF. The CDR3 region has the DNA TGTGCCAGCAACCTCGCCTCCAGCACAGATACGCAGTATTTT. The entire variable domain, with the rest obtained from reference TRBV19 and TRBJ2-3, is as follows: DGGITQSPKYLFRKEGQNVTLSCEQNLNHDAMYWYRQDPGQGLRLIYYSQIVNDFQKGDIAEGYSVSREKKESFPLTVTSAQKNPTAFYLCASNLASSTDTQYFGPGTRLTVL.

V and J are TRBV5-1 and TRBJ2-7; 11 bases fit TRBD2. V lost 4 bases and J lost 6; bases outside the gene matches: 6. Germline CDR1 reads SGHRS; CDR2 reads YFSETQ. CDR3 length equals 14 residues. CDR3 loop: CASSLLAGEGEQYF. The CDR3 coding sequence is TGCGCCAGCAGCCTACTAGCGGGAGAGGGCGAGCAGTACTTC. Full variable domain (missing parts from reference TRBV5-1 and TRBJ2-7): KAGVTQTPRYLIKTRGQQVTLSCSPISGHRSVSWYQQTPGQGLQFLFEYFSETQRNKGNFPGRFSGRQFSNSRSEMNVSTLELGDSALYLCASSLLAGEGEQYFGPGTRLTVT.

The chain employs TRBV5-1 and TRBJ1-1; no clear D gene. Germline V gene sequence: CDR1 SGHRS, CDR2 YFSETQ. The CDR3 is 14 residues long. The germline V and J ends were trimmed by 3 bases and 5 bases, with 14 bases remaining between them. CDR3 DNA: TGCGCCAGCAGCTCCGGGCGGTCGGAGACTGAAGCTTTCTTT. Translation gives CASSSGRSETEAFF.

This chain joins TRBV20-1 and TRBJ2-7; 14 bases are shared with TRBD2. J gave up 4 bases and V 3 bases, and 2 bases lay outside the gene matches. The CDR3 is 14 amino acids. Per germline, CDR1 DFQATT and CDR2 SNEGSKA (reference sequence). The CDR3 DNA follows: TGCAGTGCTAGCGGACTAGCGGGAGGATACGAGCAGTACTTC. This encodes CSASGLAGGYEQYF.

There are a few counts of this clonotype. A single base separates this from a much larger clone, so it may be a read error. The chain uses TRBV29-1 and TRBJ2-1, with D perhaps TRBD2 (6 bases). CDR1 is SQVTM, CDR2 ANQGSEA, per germline. The CDR3 is 13 amino acids. V lost 7 bases and J 9 bases, leaving 19 bases between the germline ends. CDR3 sequence (DNA): TGCAGCGCCCTTTGGTCCGGGCGGGGTGAGCAGTTCTTC. Its translation is CSALWSGRGEQFF.

This sequence joins TRBV7-9 and TRBJ2-7; no clear D. Near its end, the DNA agrees better with TRBJ2-5, so the J call may be wrong. The length of the CDR3 is 14 residues. CDR1 is SEHNR, CDR2 FQNEAQ, per germline (reference sequence). The CDR3 sequence: CASSFTLGVETQYF. CDR3 sequence (DNA): TGTGCCAGCAGCTTTACCTTGGGCGTGGAGACCCAGTACTTC.

The V and J genes are TRBV6-1 and TRBJ2-1, with 7 bases fitting TRBD1. Germline CDR1 and CDR2: MNHNS and SASEGT. The J segment lost 8 bases and the V segment lost 6 bases, leaving 10 bases of the junction unmatched. The CDR3 spans 14 residues. The CDR3 sequence is CASSTGVRLDEQFF. The CDR3 DNA reads as TGTGCCAGCAGCACAGGGGTTAGGTTGGATGAGCAGTTCTTC.

V and J are TRBV3-1 and TRBJ2-3; 7 nucleotides line up with TRBD1. Germline loops: CDR1 LGHDT, CDR2 YNNKEL (reference sequence). The junction had 6 bases not matched to a gene; V was cut back by 0 bases and J by 3 bases. The CDR3 runs 16 residues. This CDR3 is CASSQEGRGPTDTQYF. CDR3 bases: TGTGCCAGCAGCCAAGAAGGAAGGGGGCCGACAGATACGCAGTATTTT.

V usage is TRBV20-1 and J usage is TRBJ1-5, with D tentatively TRBD1 (5 bases). The V end was cut by 2 bases, the J end by 0 bases, with 11 bases between. This CDR3 is built from 15 residues. The V gene's germline CDR1 is DFQATT and CDR2 SNEGSKA (reference sequence). CDR3 sequence reads: CSARRAGDSNQPQHF. The CDR3 DNA is TGCAGTGCTAGACGGGCGGGGGATAGCAATCAGCCCCAGCATTTT.

As regards this clonotype: This may be a read error, as it is one base from a much larger clone. The CDR3 sequence: CASSSLGDYNDEQFF. DNA for the CDR3: TGTGCCAGCAGTTCCCTCGGGGACTACAACGATGAGCAGTTCTTC. The chain employs TRBV6-2 or TRBV6-3 and TRBJ2-1; 7 bases agree with TRBD2. The CDR3 consists of 15 residues. Germline V gives CDR1 MNHEY, CDR2 SVGEGT. V gave up 4 bases and J gave up 8 bases; unmatched junction bases: 11.

The chain combines TRBV28 with TRBJ2-1; TRBD2 agrees at 8 bases. The CDR3 covers 14 residues. With V trimmed by 3 bases and J by 7 bases, 5 bases remained unmatched. CDR1 MDHEN and CDR2 SYDVKM come from the germline V gene. DNA of the CDR3: TGTGCCAGCAGTTTCCGAGCGGGAGTGAATGAGCAGTTCTTC. This gives the protein CASSFRAGVNEQFF.

Details on this clonotype: A much larger clonotype is one base distant, so this may be a read error. The rearrangement joins TRBV7-2 to TRBJ2-3; D remains ambiguous. Germline CDR1 and CDR2: SGHTA and FQGNSA. This CDR3 spans 13 amino acids. As DNA, the CDR3 is TGTGCCAACAGCTTTGGTAACACAGATACGCAGTATTTT. It codes for CANSFGNTDTQYF.

For this clonotype: Given a much more abundant clone one base away, this may be a read error. V gene TRBV10-2 combines with J gene TRBJ2-1, with D uncertain. The V gene lost 1 base and the J gene lost 10 bases, with 14 bases spanning the gap. From germline, CDR1 is WSHSY and CDR2 SAAADI. CDR3 length equals 14 residues. CDR3 in DNA: TGCGCCAGCAGTGAGTTGGAGAGCTCCTACGAGCAGTTCTTC. This gives the protein CASSELESSYEQFF.